This T cell receptor beta chain appears in the sequencing data of a study of OX40 agonist ivuxolimab in advanced cancers. For the wider study: Ivuxolimab, which targeted the costimulatory receptor OX40 (CD134), was an agonistic, fully human IgG2 monoclonal antibody. The paper covers the monotherapy dose-escalation part of the phase I ivuxolimab trial, which included N ≈ 50 patients. Of the approximately 50 dose-escalation patients, hepatocellular carcinoma was present in 19, melanoma in roughly 15, renal cell carcinoma in 9 and head and neck cancer in 9. In the dose-escalation cohort, 82.7% of patients were male, and the mean age was about 55 years, with a range of about 23 to 90. Patients were allowed to have had prior anti-PD-1, anti-PD-L1 or anti-CTLA-4 therapy, and approximately 41% of the dose-escalation patients had previously received checkpoint inhibitors. The point of sequencing TCRbeta in the periphery was to test whether ivuxolimab changed TCR sequence diversity and drove clonal T-cell expansion. Intravenous ivuxolimab was administered to patients every 2 weeks at six dose levels: 0.01, 0.1, 0.3, 1.5, 3 and 10 mg/kg. Partial responses occurred in three dose-escalation patients, of whom one had hepatocellular carcinoma and two had cutaneous melanoma.

Comments on this clone: Its antigen is still unknown. No clone much larger than this one lies a single base away; base qualities are absent.

The trial excluded patients who had a history of autoimmune disease or were on systemic immunosuppression. Peripheral blood for TCR sequencing was drawn from every dose cohort at baseline, at cycle 4 day 1 and at cycle 7 day 1. The samples were drawn from a first-in-human, open-label, multicenter phase I dose-escalation trial of ivuxolimab. Adults with locally advanced or metastatic melanoma, renal cell carcinoma, hepatocellular carcinoma or head and neck squamous cell carcinoma were enrolled in the trial. CD4+ and CD8+ T cells were sorted separately from peripheral blood before TCR sequencing. Results the study describes overall, beyond this receptor: In partial responders in the 0.1-3.0 mg/kg groups, normalized peripheral clonal expansion was found to be among the lowest, especially among CD8+ T cells. Low levels of normalized T-cell clonal expansion were also shown by some nonresponding patients. After ivuxolimab, expanded clones were on average more numerous among CD8+ T cells than among CD4+ T cells. At doses of 0.1 to 3.0 mg/kg, clonal expansion of both CD4+ and CD8+ T cells in blood was seen between baseline and week 6. The antigen specificity of the peripheral T cells that underwent clonal expansion was not determined.

To sequence the TCRbeta CDR3 region, genomic DNA was isolated from the sorted cells. The immunoSEQ Assay was used to sequence the TCRbeta CDR3 regions. Entries here come from immuneACCESS through TCRdb and include only in-frame sequences with V and J called. Some clones fail to appear in such tables; in the studies checked, an unresolved V gene covers under half of the shortfall, and the cause of the remainder is unknown. This sample lists approximately 80,000 clones; approximately 89% were detected once. The top ten clonotypes cover around 0.19% of the sample. Trimming removed 6 bases from V and 1 base from J; the gene matches leave 2 bases unexplained. CDR1 and CDR2 (ENHRY, SYGVKD) derive from the germline V gene. Including the terminal cysteine and phenylalanine, the CDR3 comprises 14 residues. The sequence is cut down to CDR3 DNA, 42 bases in frame from base 1.

The V gene is TRBV10-3 and the J gene is TRBJ2-3; 9 junctional bases match TRBD2. The source was CD4+ or CD8+ T cells sorted from blood, collected in a trial of the OX40 agonist ivuxolimab. The clonotype originates from an adult with an advanced solid tumor such as melanoma, head and neck, liver or kidney cancer. The DNA reads as follows: TGTGCCATCAGGGGCGGGAGGGGCACAGATACGCAGTATTTT. The translation is CAIRGGRGTDTQYF.